This T cell receptor beta chain is from a study of monozygotic twins with cystic fibrosis. Note on this clone: Its antigen is unknown.

The CDR3 totals 13 residues. CDR1 is SGHRS and CDR2 is YFSETQ in the germline V gene. V lost 1 base, J lost 1 base, and 5 bases lay in between. Profiling relied on immunoSEQ multiplex PCR, and the TCRdb table lists in-frame clones only, not all of them. Of approximately 36,000 clones listed, around nine tenths are singletons. Study findings and constraints: Monozygotic CF twins shared more identical nucleotide clonotypes than unrelated patients. In 13 of 16 pairs, V gene usage was closest to the co-twin's.

The sequencing sample was made of blood. The TCR sequence derives from a boy younger than 10 with cystic fibrosis. This sequence joins TRBV5-1 and TRBJ1-1; D uncertain. The DNA for the CDR3 is TGCGCCAGCAGCTTGCCCGCGAACACTGAAGCTTTCTTT. Translated, it gives CASSLPANTEAFF. Full variable domain (rest looked up from reference TRBV5-1 and TRBJ1-1): KAGVTQTPRYLIKTRGQQVTLSCSPISGHRSVSWYQQTPGQGLQFLFEYFSETQRNKGNFPGRFSGRQFSNSRSEMNVSTLELGDSALYLCASSLPANTEAFFGQGTRLTVV.